The clone carrying this T cell receptor (beta chain) was recorded a few times. Its antigen is not known. The data derive from a study of T cells after posttransplantation cyclophosphamide. Cyclophosphamide on days +3 and +4 followed busulfan-fludarabine conditioning and a marrow graft. Study-level points and caveats: After PTCy, TRB diversity resembled that of CNI/methotrexate controls. Later post-transplant blood repertoires were often dominated by donor CD8+ memory clones. Tissue-infiltrating T cells from skin or gut overlapped little with blood T cells.

The data were produced by immunoSEQ multiplex PCR, yet TCRdb's version contains in-frame clones alone and is incomplete. Among about 6,500 clones listed, almost 75% were seen once. The CDR3 sequence is 11 residues long. Trimming stripped 4 bases from V and 7 bases from J, with 7 bases between. From germline, CDR1 is MDHEN and CDR2 SYDVKM. The V and J genes are TRBV28 and TRBJ2-5; D is ambiguous. This sequence originates from a male patient aged 25 to 39 who received an allogeneic stem cell transplant from a related donor, was CMV-positive, and had acute GVHD only. Some T cells may originate from the graft donor. The material sequenced was PBMCs, taken around 1,500 days after allogeneic stem cell transplant with posttransplant cyclophosphamide. This CDR3 reads CASSWALTQYF. The CDR3, as DNA: TGTGCCAGCAGTTGGGCCCTGACCCAGTACTTC.